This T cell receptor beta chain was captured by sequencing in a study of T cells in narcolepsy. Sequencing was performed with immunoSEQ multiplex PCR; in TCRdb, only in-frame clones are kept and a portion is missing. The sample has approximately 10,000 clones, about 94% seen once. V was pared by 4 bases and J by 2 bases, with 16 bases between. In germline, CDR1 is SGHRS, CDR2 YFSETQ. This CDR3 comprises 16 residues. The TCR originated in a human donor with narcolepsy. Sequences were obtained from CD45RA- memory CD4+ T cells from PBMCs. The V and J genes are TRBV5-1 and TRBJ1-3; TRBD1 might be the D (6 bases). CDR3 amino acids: CASSPMDSTTGNTIYF. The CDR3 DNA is TGCGCCAGCAGCCCTATGGACAGCACCACTGGAAACACCATATATTTT.